This T cell receptor beta chain was sequenced for a study of PD-1 blockade in classical Hodgkin lymphoma. Every patient experienced relapse after autologous stem cell transplantation, and brentuximab vedotin exposure varied. Germline V gives CDR1 ENHRY, CDR2 SYGVKD. This CDR3 spans 18 amino acids. V dropped 1 base and J dropped 0; count of bases not matched to a gene: 2. Sequencing was performed with immunoSEQ multiplex PCR; in TCRdb, only in-frame clones are kept and a portion is missing. The sample lists about 22,000 clones, over 65% occurring once. The receptor's source is a human donor with classical Hodgkin lymphoma. The chain combines TRBV10-3 with TRBJ2-2, with 13 bases matching TRBD2. The sample consisted of peripheral blood mononuclear cells (PBMCs), taken at baseline. The CDR3 loop reads CAISELGLAGTNTGELFF. The CDR3 nucleotides are TGTGCCATCAGTGAGTTGGGACTAGCGGGAACGAACACCGGGGAGCTGTTTTTT.